The entry below describes one T cell receptor (beta chain). Its antigen is still unknown. There are no base qualities to consult, and no much larger clone falls within one base. These data belong to a study of cytomegalovirus exposure and HLA in healthy donors (dated by TCRdb to about 2017). General notes on the study: An earlier analysis of roughly 570 of the donors reported about 260 Gb of sequence data and 95 million to 130 million unique TCR beta sequences obtained from approximately 180 million T cells. Around 320 gigabases of sequencing data and approximately 85 million unique TCR sequences were included in an early release covering about 700 HLA-typed donors. Among the roughly 390 genotyped donors, approximately 81% belonged to the genetic ancestry cluster associated with self-reported Caucasian donors. The aim of the study was to test whether cataloging public T cell receptors could identify signatures of past pathogen exposure. The T cell repertoires of around 670 subjects were profiled by immunosequencing and related to cytomegalovirus serostatus. A separate validation cohort of more than 100 different subjects was used in addition to the roughly 670-subject first cohort. The study combined high-throughput TCR immunosequencing, statistical association of individual TCRs with disease status, and machine learning to predict cytomegalovirus infection status. A later analysis re-analyzed previously published TCR beta repertoires from 550 to 700 donors and added high-resolution HLA genotyping to study TCR occurrence patterns. The later analysis used no new phenotypic data to find candidate immune exposures, relying instead on TCR beta sequences and their occurrence across donors. To decide whether each TCR beta V gene segment behaved as functional or pseudogenic, an earlier analysis of approximately 620 of the donors relied on high-throughput TCR beta sequencing. Alongside the repertoire data, information on donor age, sex, ethnicity and CMV serostatus was compiled. A later genetic analysis used genome-wide SNP genotypes for about 65% of the roughly 670 donors, treating that subset as a discovery cohort. Every discovery cohort repertoire had been produced on one sequencing platform. Both class I and class II loci were covered by HLA typing, at four-digit resolution. The number of donors typed differed by locus, with 629-630 for A, B, C, DRB1 and DQB1, around 500 for DQA1, over 600 for DPA1, and 450 to 480 for DPB1. Roughly 5 DR-DQ haplotypes were treated as single units for association and clustering because of strong linkage in the cohort. Among roughly 400 genotyped donors of the cohort, an average of approximately 230,000 unique TCR beta nucleotide sequences were sequenced per donor, roughly 18% of them non-productive. The paper as a whole reports these results and caveats: Most TCR sequences were seen in very few donors, while some public TCRs were found in many individuals. In a later analysis, TCR association rates were found to vary across HLA loci, with the most associated TCRs seen for DRB1 alleles and the fewest for HLA-C alleles. In a later analysis, most CMV-associated TCR beta chains were found to appear HLA-restricted, with HLA associations seemingly driven largely by CMV exposure. A further reported finding was that TCR beta sequences accurately predicted the HLA-A and HLA-B alleles for most subjects in the first cohort. Several of the top co-occurrence clusters appeared to be linked to parvovirus B19, influenza, CMV and Epstein-Barr virus, according to a later analysis. Roughly uniform sequencing depth across donors was assumed in presence/absence analyses, although this assumption may not hold. Seventeen rarely observed V segments, including chromosome 9 orphons, were excluded from the earlier analysis of several hundred of the donors because counts were too low. A later analysis found that HLA-associated TCR beta chains were more clonally expanded and had lower generation probabilities than equally common non-associated chains. For the cohort, immune exposure information was limited to CMV serostatus. Correlated functional status among segregating V segments might reflect linkage disequilibrium, but an unknown experimental factor could not be ruled out. A later analysis associated 17,000 or so TCR beta sequences with specific HLA alleles at a false discovery rate of 0.05. Because some donors lacked HLA typing at each locus, the association tests relied only on the typed subset. The sequencing pipeline was judged likely to have produced a cluster of highly shared sequence variants as a technical artifact. When HLA alleles, especially DR and DQ, strongly co-occurred, attributing TCR associations to individual alleles was difficult. A later genetic analysis reported fewer N-insertions in productive TCRs among donors in an Asian-associated ancestry cluster than the roughly 700-donor mean. The classifier was reported to diagnose cytomegalovirus status with high specificity and sensitivity in both the original and validation cohorts. In an earlier analysis of about 550 of the donors, most TCR beta V segments were observed in productive rearrangements about 87% or about 30% of the time, broadly matching IMGT annotations. In vitro tests confirmed that a few of the cytomegalovirus-associated TCR beta chains recognize cytomegalovirus antigens. Only TCR beta chains were sequenced in this cohort, and the absence of alpha or paired-chain data limited detectable features. An association between a missense DCLRE1C variant and V-gene and J-gene trimming of TCR beta chains was found in a later genetic analysis and replicated in an independent cohort. The authors suggested that the approach could potentially be generalized to other disease states and immunological phenotypes. A total of 150 to 200 TCR beta chains were listed by the study as associated with cytomegalovirus.

In total, 500 to 700 healthy bone marrow donors made up the cohort. All cohort members were sampled while nominally healthy, although unrecorded immune exposures were likely present. The donor was CMV seronegative and belonged to the group of roughly 330 seronegative cohort members. A peripheral blood sample was provided by each donor, and peripheral blood mononuclear cells were used for TCR beta sequencing. Genomic DNA extraction from the blood cell samples was performed with the Qiagen DNeasy Blood Extraction Kit. Library creation used the immunoSEQ multiplex PCR assay. A mixture of 60 forward primers for TCR Vbeta segments and 13 reverse primers for TCR Jbeta segments was used in the multiplex PCR. The CDR3 region of rearranged TCR beta genes was amplified from genomic DNA with a multiplex PCR assay. The amplified TCR beta libraries were sequenced on the Illumina HiSeq System as 87-base-pair reads. The original methods were these. A later analysis counted tens of millions of unique TCR beta chains across the 666 repertoires, and 10 million to 11 million of these chains were shared by at least two donors. Raw reads were error-corrected and collapsed into unique sequences by a nearest-neighbor algorithm in which closely related sequences were merged to remove PCR and sequencing errors. To assign V, D and J gene segments, CDR3 sequences were aligned to IMGT reference sequences. Each retained sequence needed at least a six-nucleotide match to both a V gene segment and a J gene segment. A rearrangement was called productive if the CDR3 had no stop codons and remained in frame with V and J, and every other rearrangement was called non-productive. Following IMGT convention, CDR3 was defined as the stretch from the second conserved V-encoded cysteine up to the conserved J-encoded phenylalanine. Sequences without an unambiguous match to a single V gene segment were excluded from the earlier analysis of about 600 of the donors. In an earlier analysis of several hundred of the donors, V segments were called functional above 56.7% productive rearrangements and were called segregating when the between-donor standard deviation exceeded 5%. A statistical classification framework was built for diagnosing cytomegalovirus status from the catalog of TCR beta chain sequences. In a later analysis, TCR nucleotide sequences were compared against IMGT/GENE-DB human TR gene sequences so that V and J genes could be assigned. Using the TCRdist pipeline, a later analysis assigned CDR3 sequences along with most-parsimonious VDJ recombination scenarios. A later analysis defined each TCR beta chain by its CDR3 amino acid sequence plus V-gene family, and excluded reads lacking a unique V-gene family. As a way to deal with suspected cross-contamination and a sequencing artifact, a later analysis dropped 450 to 700 nucleotide sequences that were highly shared and had low generation probability. In a later analysis, a clonal expansion index was calculated for each public chain from normalized within-repertoire ranks of inferred template counts. In a later analysis, generation probabilities were computed using a VDJ recombination model fitted to out-of-frame rearrangements, and the results were checked against IGoR. In a later analysis, hypergeometric tests were used to score TCR-TCR, TCR-HLA and TCR-CMV co-occurrence, with a repertoire-size bias correction applied to TCR pairs. A later analysis estimated false discovery rates by permuting HLA or CMV assignments 20 times. In a later analysis, co-occurring TCRs were grouped with DBSCAN, and TCRdist sequence similarity was added when clustering was performed within HLA-allele-positive subsets. Co-occurrence clustering excluded repertoires with fewer than 30,000 or more than 120,000 public chains, plus five with anomalous nucleotide sharing. The table was pulled from immuneACCESS by TCRdb, which kept in-frame rearrangements only. Such tables lose some clones; where checked, under half of the loss comes from unresolved V genes, and the rest has no known cause. V, J and clone size are those of that table, while D and trimming were read from the DNA. The sample table lists 150,000 to 200,000 clones, 75% to 90% of them with a count of one. More than 1% of the sample comes from the top ten.

Sequences were obtained from PBMCs. The source of this sequence is a boy between 2 and 10 years old in good health and CMV-seronegative.

The CDR3 protein is CASTAGNQPQHF. The DNA sequence is as follows: TGTGCCAGCACGGCGGGGAATCAGCCCCAGCATTTT. The V gene is TRBV6-1 and the J gene is TRBJ1-5; the D gene is not confidently resolved. Measured from the cysteine to the phenylalanine, the CDR3 is 12 residues long. The entry retains the CDR3 DNA only, 36 bases that are in frame from base 1. V sheds 7 bases and J sheds 4 bases, leaving 8 bases between their ends. From the germline V gene, CDR1 is MNHNS and CDR2 is SASEGT.